This passage covers 18 T cell receptor beta chains from one sample sequenced in a study of HIV-infected patients and healthy controls. Around 530 ng RNA was reverse transcribed with alpha and beta constant-region primers. Separate chain-specific third strand synthesis with multiplexing indices produced the alpha and beta libraries. TCRdb re-derived calls from the 5' RACE reads in MiXCR, one entry per CDR3 protein. This sample yields fewer than 25,000 distinct CDR3 sequences, of which over 7% are seen a single time; 2.6% belongs to the top ten. Whole blood was used without fractionation, so all unsorted peripheral T cells were included. Sequenced sample: blood. These receptors all come from an adult in good health.

This clonotype was counted at least ten times. This sequence joins TRBV27 and TRBJ1-5; D remains unclear. The CDR3 is made up of 15 amino acids. V lost 6 bases to trimming and J lost 6 bases, with 18 bases between them. CDR1 and CDR2 (germline): MNHEY, SMNVEV (reference sequence). CDR3 nucleotide sequence: TGTGCCAGCAGGAGCGTTAGGCAGTCCGGTCAGCCCCAGCATTTT. It is translated as CASRSVRQSGQPQHF.

CDR3 residues: CASSFSLGLALISSYNEQFF. The CDR3 DNA follows: TGTGCCAGTAGTTTTTCCCTGGGACTAGCCCTAATCAGCTCCTACAATGAGCAGTTCTTC. The chain couples TRBV19 to TRBJ2-1; 9 bases match TRBD2. Germline V gene sequence: CDR1 LNHDA, CDR2 SQIVND (reference sequence). CDR3 length: 20 residues. The V and J ends lost 5 bases and 0 bases, in that order; junction bases with no gene match: 17.

This clonotype has more than one count but fewer than ten. The genes are TRBV29-1 and TRBJ2-5; weak D call: TRBD1 (6 bases). V lost 4 bases and J lost 5, with 17 bases in between. CDR3 length: 14 amino acids. Germline CDR1 SQVTM, CDR2 ANQGSEA. The DNA for the CDR3 is TGCAGCGTTGGTCAGGGGCTCTCCGTTGAGACCCAGTACTTC. It codes for CSVGQGLSVETQYF.

This clonotype has a count of ten or more. The gene calls are TRBV4-1 and TRBJ1-3; D gene unclear. The V end was cut by 1 base, the J end by 0 bases, with 7 bases between. The CDR3 runs 15 residues. Germline CDR1 is MGHRA and CDR2 is YSYEKL. The CDR3 is CASSQVQLSGNTIYF. CDR3 in DNA: TGCGCCAGCAGCCAAGTACAACTCTCTGGAAACACCATATATTTT.

This clonotype was found many times. The chain recombines TRBV20-1 with TRBJ1-2; D not resolved. The germline CDR1 and CDR2 sequences are DFQATT and SNEGSKA (reference sequence). Trimming shortened V by 6 bases and J by 2 bases, and 13 bases separated the two germline ends. This CDR3 comprises 13 residues. The CDR3 region has the DNA TGCAGTGCCACTAGTATCGGAAACTATGGCTACACCTTC. Its protein product is CSATSIGNYGYTF.

This clonotype appeared many times. The chain recombines TRBV4-1 with TRBJ2-7; no definite D call. This CDR3 region has 12 residues. Germline V lookup: CDR1 MGHRA, CDR2 YSYEKL. V lost 1 base to trimming and J lost 5 bases, with 6 bases between them. CDR3 sequence (DNA): TGCGCCAGCAGCCAAGGCAGCGACGAGCAGTACTTC. Its translation is CASSQGSDEQYF.

This sequence joins TRBV9 and TRBJ2-5; D unresolved. There are 17 residues in the CDR3. The V and J ends lost 4 bases and 4 bases respectively, with 23 bases between them. The V gene's germline CDR1 is SGDLS and CDR2 YYNGEE. Here the CDR3 reads CASSPSSRALVGETQYF. CDR3 DNA: TGTGCCAGCAGCCCTTCCTCCCGGGCCTTAGTGGGAGAGACCCAGTACTTC.

By frequency in the sample, this clonotype is medium-sized (0.01 to 0.1%). The chain has TRBV11-2 and TRBJ2-3, with 9 bases identical to TRBD1. CDR3 length: 16 residues. V was pared by 2 bases and J by 2 bases, with 5 bases of the junction left unmatched. CDR1 is SGHAT and CDR2 is FQNNGV in the germline V gene. CDR3 residues: CASSLSGQGITDTQYF. The CDR3 DNA is TGTGCCAGCAGCTTATCTGGACAGGGGATCACAGATACGCAGTATTTT.

This clonotype was seen a handful of times. This chain connects TRBV19 to TRBJ2-1; tentatively, D is TRBD1 (5 bases). V was cut by 4 bases and J by 1 base, with 11 bases left in between. Germline V CDR1 and CDR2: LNHDA, SQIVND (reference sequence). The CDR3 spans 15 residues. CDR3 residues: CASSTTGLSYNEQFF. For the CDR3, the DNA is TGTGCCAGTAGTACAACAGGCCTTTCCTACAATGAGCAGTTCTTC. The full variable domain, rest sourced from reference TRBV19 and TRBJ2-1, is DGGITQSPKYLFRKEGQNVTLSCEQNLNHDAMYWYRQDPGQGLRLIYYSQIVNDFQKGDIAEGYSVSREKKESFPLTVTSAQKNPTAFYLCASSTTGLSYNEQFFGPGTRLTVL.

At least ten counts were recorded for this clonotype. The gene calls are TRBV3-1 and TRBJ1-2; TRBD1 matches at 7 bases. This CDR3 region has 15 residues. CDR1 and CDR2 (germline): LGHDT, YNNKEL (reference sequence). V shed 2 bases and J 4 bases; nucleotides not matched to a gene: 7. Here the CDR3 reads CASSQSSAGGYGYTF. The CDR3 DNA sequence: TGTGCCAGCAGCCAATCTTCGGCAGGGGGCTATGGCTACACCTTC. Together with reference TRBV3-1 and TRBJ1-2, the CDR3 gives the full variable domain: DTAVSQTPKYLVTQMGNDKSIKCEQNLGHDTMYWYKQDSKKFLKIMFSYNNKELIINETVPNRFSPKSPDKAHLNLHINSLELGDSAVYFCASSQSSAGGYGYTFGSGTRLTVV.

The V gene is TRBV11-2, the J gene TRBJ2-3; weak D call: TRBD2 (5 bases). The CDR3 extends over 15 amino acids. The V gene lost 3 bases and the J gene lost 0 bases, with 10 bases spanning the gap. Per germline, CDR1 SGHAT and CDR2 FQNNGV. In DNA, the CDR3 is TGTGCCAGCAGCTTCTCCGCGGGTAGCACAGATACGCAGTATTTT. It translates to CASSFSAGSTDTQYF.

V gene TRBV7-9 combines with J gene TRBJ2-5; 12 bases are shared with TRBD2. CDR1 and CDR2 from the germline V gene are SEHNR and FQNEAQ (reference sequence). Germline trimming cut 5 bases from V and 2 bases from J; bases unmatched to any gene: 6. This CDR3 is built from 16 residues. For the CDR3, the DNA is TGTGCCAGCAGCCGAGGACTAGCGGGACCACAAGAGACCCAGTACTTC. This translates into CASSRGLAGPQETQYF.

This clonotype was observed at least ten times. This chain links TRBV12-3 or TRBV12-4 with TRBJ2-7, with 8 bases matching TRBD2. The trim removed 5 bases at V and 2 bases at J, leaving 5 bases unmatched. The CDR3 covers 14 residues. The CDR3 nucleotides are TGTGCCAGCAGTCCCGGGAGGGCGCCCTACGAGCAGTACTTC. Amino acids: CASSPGRAPYEQYF.

V gene TRBV6-2 or TRBV6-3 combines with J gene TRBJ2-5; 10 bases line up with TRBD2. There are 15 residues in the CDR3. The V and J ends lost 4 bases and 0 bases, in that order; junction bases with no gene match: 2. Per the germline V gene, CDR1 is MNHEY and CDR2 is SVGEGT. CDR3 protein: CASSSGTSDQETQYF. Here the CDR3 DNA reads TGTGCCAGCAGTTCCGGGACTAGCGACCAAGAGACCCAGTACTTC.

The V and J genes are TRBV28 and TRBJ1-1; no clear D gene. Trimming removed 4 bases at V and 0 bases at J, with 12 bases between. Germline CDR1 MDHEN, CDR2 SYDVKM. This CDR3 has 15 amino acids. Here the CDR3 reads CASSSPGLLNTEAFF. The CDR3 coding sequence is TGTGCCAGCAGTTCCCCCGGCCTCTTGAACACTGAAGCTTTCTTT.

Judged by abundance, this clonotype is medium-sized. The V and J genes are TRBV5-1 and TRBJ1-5; 7 bases agree with TRBD1. In germline, CDR1 is SGHRS, CDR2 YFSETQ. V was pared by 4 bases and J by 1 base, with 2 bases of the junction left unmatched. The CDR3 runs to 14 residues. The CDR3: CASSPGGSNQPQHF. CDR3 nucleotides: TGCGCCAGCAGCCCAGGGGGAAGCAATCAGCCCCAGCATTTT. The full variable domain, completed using reference TRBV5-1 and TRBJ1-5, is KAGVTQTPRYLIKTRGQQVTLSCSPISGHRSVSWYQQTPGQGLQFLFEYFSETQRNKGNFPGRFSGRQFSNSRSEMNVSTLELGDSALYLCASSPGGSNQPQHFGDGTRLSIL.

This clonotype is judged medium-sized (0.01 to 0.1%). The chain employs TRBV4-1 and TRBJ1-5; D remains ambiguous. From germline, CDR1 is MGHRA and CDR2 YSYEKL. With 1 base removed from V and 0 bases from J, the gap between germline ends came to 13 bases. CDR3 length: 17 residues. CDR3 amino acids: CASSQVDLGISNQPQHF. DNA for the CDR3: TGCGCCAGCAGCCAAGTCGACCTGGGGATTAGCAATCAGCCCCAGCATTTT.

This clonotype is medium-sized within its sample. The genes are TRBV29-1 and TRBJ1-1; D gene uncertain. V was trimmed by 4 bases and J by 1 base, leaving 10 bases between them. CDR1 SQVTM and CDR2 ANQGSEA come from the germline V gene. This CDR3 spans 13 amino acids. The CDR3 sequence: CSVVNSRNTEAFF. The CDR3, as DNA: TGCAGCGTTGTCAACAGCAGGAACACTGAAGCTTTCTTT.